Below, one TCR beta chain is given with its context. The target of this receptor is not known. Per-base quality was not reported, and no clone a single base away is much larger than it. What the time point label conveys for this sample: late sampling 161 to 241 days after vaccination in a few convalescent patients. Interpreted using the paper, the treatment or condition label stands for: roughly 11-day PBMC culture with coronavirus spike peptide pools or control peptides (ViraFEST assay). To expand antigen-specific T cells with peptide pools and then pick out the expanded clonotypes through TCR sequencing, the study relied on the ViraFEST assay. Positive SARS-CoV-2 PCR tests in the convalescent patients dated from March to December 2020, before Alpha, Beta and Delta variants emerged in the United States. PBMCs were cultured at around 2.2 million per well in IMDM supplemented with approximately 5.4% human AB serum and about 9.6 IU/ml IL-2, with roughly 10 ug/ml peptide pools added. On days 3 and 7, half of the culture medium was replaced with fresh IL-2-containing medium. Once the cells had been in culture for about 10 days, the EasySep CD4+ T cell isolation kit was used to isolate CD4+ T cells by negative selection. Ficoll-Paque Plus gradient centrifugation was used to isolate PBMCs from whole blood, and the isolated PBMCs were then either used fresh or cryopreserved at -140C. Culture conditions were generally each tested in triplicate wells.

CDR1 and CDR2 (SGHAT, FQNNGV) derive from the germline V gene. The germline ends are 10 bases apart after V is trimmed by 6 bases and J by 4 bases. Including cysteine and phenylalanine, the CDR3 has 12 amino acids. Left in the record is the CDR3 DNA by itself, 36 bases read in frame from the first base. The library relied on PCR. TCR sequencing of DNA from cultured CD4+ T cells used the Oncomine TCR Beta short-read assay at the Johns Hopkins FTIC core. The QIAamp micro DNA kit was used to extract genomic DNA from the cultured CD4+ T cells. The Oncomine TCR Beta libraries from cultured CD4+ T cells were pooled using unique dual indexes and then sequenced on an Illumina iSeq 100. As for how the authors treated the data: Non-productive sequences were removed, and CDR3s not starting with C, not ending with F or W, or shorter than 7 amino acids were discarded. The MANAFEST web application was used to identify antigen-specific clonotypes by comparing peptide-stimulated wells against reference wells and other culture wells. To be called positive, a clone needed an FDR below 0.05, an odds ratio above 5, and a productive frequency above 0.1% in at least two of three replicate wells. A clonotype counted as cross-reactive if it showed significant expansion both in the SARS-CoV-2 spike wells and in at least one common cold coronavirus spike condition. Using R version 3.6.1, CDR3 homology was evaluated through Levenshtein distances (stringdist) along with unrooted phylogenetic trees (ape). TCRdb reworked the public reads: Q25 trimming with fastp, MiXCR clone assembly, productive beta chains retained. Rows with one shared CDR3 protein collapse into an entry with the most common genes and DNA. None of the V and J calls come from the authors' own analysis; TCRdb made them. Across this sample there are tens of thousands of distinct CDR3 sequences, with around two fifths seen only once. 30% of the sample lies in the top ten.

The sample is drawn from a study of vaccination and CD4 T cells after COVID-19 (dated by TCRdb to 2022 to 2024). Describing the broader study: Convalescent patients had a positive SARS-CoV-2 result on nasal swab PCR, and of these patients, fewer than ten had mild disease and one had severe disease. The convalescent cohort included six males and four females, with two Hispanic individuals, seven Caucasians, two Asians and one multiracial person. Each participant got two doses of either the Pfizer-BioNTech BNT162b2 vaccine (n=8) or the Moderna mRNA-1273 vaccine (n=2). Post-COVID blood samples from convalescent patients were collected a median of around 100 days after diagnosis, with a range of roughly 35 to 180 days. Post-vaccine blood samples were taken a median of about 70 days after the second vaccine dose, with a range of about 13 to 241 days. For a few convalescent patients, samples were collected at an early post-vaccination timepoint (day 14) as well as at a late post-vaccination timepoint (days 161 to 241). For stimulating the cultures, overlapping spike peptide pools were used, derived from SARS-CoV-2 as well as from the common cold coronaviruses HCoV-NL63, HCoV-OC43 and HCoV-229E. Control cultures used a CEFX viral epitope pool as positive control, an HIV-1 Nef peptide pool as negative control, or no peptide. The spike-specific CD4+ TCR repertoire was compared before and after mRNA vaccination in 10 COVID-19 convalescent patients and a few infection-naive healthy vaccine recipients. The full study reports these points: The study included relatively few convalescent patients and did not analyze early timepoints after natural infection. Although the median number of SARS-CoV-2-reactive clonotypes went up from roughly 23 after infection to 30 to 45 after vaccination, the increase was not significant. Among the post-vaccine SARS-CoV-2-reactive clones in convalescent patients, a median about 86% showed up only after vaccination, which suggests vaccine-specific priming. Of the vaccine-specific clones found in convalescent patients, nearly all (304 of 307) were mono-reactive for SARS-CoV-2 spike instead of being cross-reactive with common cold coronaviruses.

The specimen comprised CD4+ T cells from blood, cultured in vitro, sampled about 7 months after SARS-CoV-2 vaccination. This TCR was recovered from a human donor who had recovered from COVID-19. The rearranged segments are TRBV11-2 and TRBJ2-7; a weak D assignment points to TRBD1 (5 bases agree). CDR3 loop: CASSSQGYEQYF. The bases are TGTGCCAGCAGTTCTCAGGGTTACGAGCAGTACTTC.